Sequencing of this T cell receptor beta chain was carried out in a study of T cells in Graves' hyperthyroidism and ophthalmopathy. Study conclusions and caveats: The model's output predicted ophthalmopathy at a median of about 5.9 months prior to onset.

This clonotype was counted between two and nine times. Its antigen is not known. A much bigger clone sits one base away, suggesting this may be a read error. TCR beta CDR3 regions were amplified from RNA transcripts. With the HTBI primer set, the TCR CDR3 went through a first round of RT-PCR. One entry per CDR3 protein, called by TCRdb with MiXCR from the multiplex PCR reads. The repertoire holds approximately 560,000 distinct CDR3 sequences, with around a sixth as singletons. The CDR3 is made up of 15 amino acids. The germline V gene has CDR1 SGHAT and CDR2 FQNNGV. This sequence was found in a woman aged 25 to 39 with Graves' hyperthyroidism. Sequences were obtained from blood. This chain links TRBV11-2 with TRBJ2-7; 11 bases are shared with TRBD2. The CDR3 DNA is TGTGCCAGCAGCCCGCCGGGACTAGCGGTCTACGAGCGGTACTTC. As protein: CASSPPGLAVYERYF.